This T cell receptor beta chain was documented in a study of blood T cell repertoires in COVID-19. In the original workflow: The authors estimated nucleated cell counts from reference gene primer amplification. Profiled with immunoSEQ multiplex PCR; TCRdb holds only in-frame clones, not every one. V, J and clone size are taken as reported in that table, and D and trimming were inferred from the DNA itself. The data show about 200,000 clones, 80% to 90% seen once. In germline, CDR1 is SGHDN, CDR2 FVKESK. CDR3 length equals 13 residues. V was cut by 0 bases and J by 8 bases, with 9 bases left in between. The age range of participants was about 18 to 95 years, with residence in fewer than 25 US areas.

The V gene is TRBV14, the J gene TRBJ2-3; weak D call: TRBD1 (5 bases). Sequenced material: PBMCs or T cells enriched from blood (not recorded which). The receptor was derived from a woman in her 40s with acute COVID-19. The CDR3: CASSQDGAATQYF. As DNA, the CDR3 is TGTGCCAGCAGCCAAGATGGGGCAGCTACGCAGTATTTT.